This TCR beta chain was sequenced for a study of blood T cell repertoires in COVID-19. For the study at large: COVID-19 samples collected from the United States, Italy and Spain covered acute and convalescent phases.

Germline V gene lookup returns CDR1 MDHEN and CDR2 SYDVKM. The CDR3 totals 17 residues. With 5 bases removed from V and 11 bases from J, the gap between germline ends came to 30 bases. Data came from immunoSEQ multiplex PCR; TCRdb stores just in-frame clones and leaves some out. The table lists under 200,000 clones, around nine tenths of them singletons. The sequence was collected from a man aged 35 to 55 with active or convalescent COVID-19. Input material: peripheral blood. The chain uses TRBV28 and TRBJ1-1; D not resolved. For the CDR3, the DNA is TGTGCCAGCAGTATTAAACTGGCGGGCCAACTTATTACCCAGGCTTTCTTT. It specifies CASSIKLAGQLITQAFF. The complete variable domain, with remaining parts taken from reference TRBV28 and TRBJ1-1, reads DVKVTQSSRYLVKRTGEKVFLECVQDMDHENMFWYRQDPGLGLRLIYFSYDVKMKEKGDIPEGYSVSREKKERFSLILESASTNQTSMYLCASSIKLAGQLITQAFFGQGTRLTVV.